These T cell receptor beta chains were read from a single sample in a study of blood T cell repertoires in COVID-19. TCRdb's copy holds only in-frame clones and misses some; the assay was immunoSEQ multiplex PCR. The sample shows 200,000 to 250,000 clones, about 87% of them seen only once. What was sequenced was PBMCs or T cells enriched from blood (not recorded which). All receptors derive from a woman aged 25-40 years who had been exposed to COVID-19. The CDR3 runs from the conserved cysteine through the conserved F or W. The D gene is left open where the match is weak. Clone size is shown for a subset of rows, as once, few, many or a class of expanded clone.

V: TRBV5-1
size: .
D: TRBD1
J: TRBJ1-1
DNA: TGCGCCAGCAGCTTAACCGGGACAGGGGGGACTGAAGCTTTCTTT
CDR3: CASSLTGTGGTEAFF

V: TRBV2
size: .
D: .
J: TRBJ2-1
DNA: TGTGCCAGCAGCGGAGACAGCTACAATGAGCAGTTCTTC
CDR3: CASSGDSYNEQFF

V: TRBV3-1/TRBV3-2
size: .
D: TRBD2
J: TRBJ2-5
DNA: TGTGCCAGCAGCCAAGAAGCGGGAGGTGAGGAGACCCAGTACTTC
CDR3: CASSQEAGGEETQYF

V: TRBV5-6
size: .
D: .
J: TRBJ1-5
DNA: TGTGCCAGCAGCTTGACAGGTCAGGGTATTGGGGATCAGCCCCAGCATTTT
CDR3: CASSLTGQGIGDQPQHF

V: TRBV29-1
size: .
D: .
J: TRBJ2-5
DNA: TGCAGCGTTGGAGGATCGGTCCAGGGAAGCACCCAAACGGAGACCCAGTACTTC
CDR3: CSVGGSVQGSTQTETQYF

V: TRBV19
size: .
D: TRBD2
J: TRBJ2-3
DNA: TGTGCCAGTAACTGGCGGGAGGGTGTCCCAGATACGCAGTATTTT
CDR3: CASNWREGVPDTQYF

V: TRBV6-5
size: .
D: TRBD1
J: TRBJ2-1
DNA: TGTGCCAGCAGTTTGGACAGGTTCAATGAGCAGTTCTTC
CDR3: CASSLDRFNEQFF

V: TRBV18
size: .
D: TRBD1
J: TRBJ1-5
DNA: TGTGCCAGCTCACCACCCGGACAGGGACTCTATAGCAATCAGCCCCAGCATTTT
CDR3: CASSPPGQGLYSNQPQHF

V: TRBV6-1
size: .
D: TRBD1
J: TRBJ2-7
DNA: TGTGCCAGCAGTGAAATGACAGGGAACTACGAGCAGTACTTC
CDR3: CASSEMTGNYEQYF

V: TRBV7-9
size: few
D: TRBD2
J: TRBJ2-3
DNA: TGTGCCAGCAGCTTAGCGTTCGGGGGGAGCACAGATACGCAGTATTTT
CDR3: CASSLAFGGSTDTQYF

V: TRBV30
size: .
D: TRBD2
J: TRBJ2-4
DNA: TGTGCCTGGAGTTTGCCTTTAGCGGGAGGCTCTGTAGCCAAAAACATTCAGTACTTC
CDR3: CAWSLPLAGGSVAKNIQYF

V: TRBV7-6
size: .
D: .
J: TRBJ2-1
DNA: TGTGCCAGCAGCATGACTACCCCCGAGGGGGTTTACAATGAGCAGTTCTTC
CDR3: CASSMTTPEGVYNEQFF

V: TRBV18
size: .
D: TRBD1
J: TRBJ2-7
DNA: TGTGCCAGCTCACCACCGAAACAGGGGGCAGGGCCCTTCTACGAGCAGTACTTC
CDR3: CASSPPKQGAGPFYEQYF

V: TRBV30
size: .
D: .
J: TRBJ1-5
DNA: TGTGCCTGGAGTGTACGGTGGGGAGCGGACCAGCCCCAGCATTTT
CDR3: CAWSVRWGADQPQHF

V: TRBV19
size: once
D: .
J: TRBJ2-1
DNA: TGTGCCAGTAGTATAGATAAGGAGGATTACTCCTACAATGAGCAGTTCTTC
CDR3: CASSIDKEDYSYNEQFF

V: TRBV7-8
size: few
D: .
J: TRBJ2-2
DNA: TGTGCCAGCAGCAAGGGGCCGGCCGGGGAGCTGTTTTTT
CDR3: CASSKGPAGELFF

V: TRBV18
size: .
D: .
J: TRBJ1-1
DNA: TGTGCCAGCTCACCGGGGCCAAAATCTAACACTGAAGCTTTCTTT
CDR3: CASSPGPKSNTEAFF

V: TRBV28
size: .
D: .
J: TRBJ2-2
DNA: TGTGCCAGCAGTCCCTACAGCCGGGAAAGGGAGCTGTTTTTT
CDR3: CASSPYSRERELFF

V: TRBV9
size: .
D: TRBD1
J: TRBJ1-6
DNA: TGTGCCAGCAGCGCGACAGGGGCGAGTTCACCCCTCCACTTT
CDR3: CASSATGASSPLHF

V: TRBV4-1
size: few
D: .
J: TRBJ1-5
DNA: TGCGCCAGCAGCCAATCGGGAGGGGGAGTGGCTCAGCCCCAGCATTTT
CDR3: CASSQSGGGVAQPQHF

V: TRBV7-9
size: .
D: TRBD2
J: TRBJ2-1
DNA: TGTGCCAGCAGCTTAGATCTAGCGGGAGGGCCAAGTGGTGAGCAGTTCTTC
CDR3: CASSLDLAGGPSGEQFF

V: TRBV2
size: .
D: TRBD1
J: TRBJ1-1
DNA: TGTGCCAGGGAGGGGACAGGGGCCACTGAAGCTTTCTTT
CDR3: CAREGTGATEAFF

V: TRBV2
size: .
D: .
J: TRBJ1-2
DNA: TGTGCCAGCAGTGCGGCAGGGGCTTATGGCTACACCTTC
CDR3: CASSAAGAYGYTF

V: TRBV27
size: once
D: TRBD1
J: TRBJ1-1
DNA: TGTGCCAGCAGTCTCAGGGGGTCTGAAGCTTTCTTT
CDR3: CASSLRGSEAFF

V: TRBV27
size: .
D: .
J: TRBJ2-7
DNA: TGTGCCAGCAGTTTTAGGAGTTCTCTTCCCTACGAGCAGTACTTC
CDR3: CASSFRSSLPYEQYF

V: TRBV4-1
size: .
D: .
J: TRBJ2-5
DNA: TGCGCCAGCAGCCAAGTCTTCACTCTCCAAGAGACCCAGTACTTC
CDR3: CASSQVFTLQETQYF

V: TRBV18
size: .
D: TRBD2
J: TRBJ2-1
DNA: TGTGCCAGCTCATTGCGACTAGCGGGAGTCTCCTACAATGAGCAGTTCTTC
CDR3: CASSLRLAGVSYNEQFF

V: TRBV5-1
size: .
D: TRBD2
J: TRBJ2-3
DNA: TGCGCCAGCAGAGCGGGACCCACAGATACGCAGTATTTT
CDR3: CASRAGPTDTQYF

V: TRBV6-6
size: .
D: .
J: TRBJ1-6
DNA: TGTGCCAGCAGACAGCCCTATAATTCACCCCTCCACTTT
CDR3: CASRQPYNSPLHF

V: TRBV18
size: .
D: TRBD2
J: TRBJ2-3
DNA: TGTGCCAGCTCGACAGCGGGAGTAAGGGATACGCAGTATTTT
CDR3: CASSTAGVRDTQYF

V: TRBV4-1
size: .
D: TRBD1
J: TRBJ2-7
DNA: TGCGCCAGCAGCCAAGATCGGACAGGCTCCTACGAGCAGTACTTC
CDR3: CASSQDRTGSYEQYF

V: TRBV19
size: .
D: .
J: TRBJ1-1
DNA: TGTGCCAGTAGTATCGCAGGGATGAACACTGAAGCTTTCTTT
CDR3: CASSIAGMNTEAFF

V: TRBV25-1
size: .
D: .
J: TRBJ1-2
DNA: TGTGCCAGCAGTCCCGGACTCTCCTACACCTTC
CDR3: CASSPGLSYTF

V: TRBV2
size: .
D: TRBD1
J: TRBJ1-3
DNA: TGTGCCAGAAAGGACAGGGGGTTACCAGGAAACACCATATATTTT
CDR3: CARKDRGLPGNTIYF

V: TRBV29-1
size: .
D: TRBD1
J: TRBJ1-1
DNA: TGCAGCGTTGGACGACAGGGAGCAGAAGCTTTCTTT
CDR3: CSVGRQGAEAFF

V: TRBV14
size: .
D: .
J: TRBJ2-2
DNA: TGTGCCAGCAGCCTTTACGGGAGTGGCACCGGGGAGCTGTTTTTT
CDR3: CASSLYGSGTGELFF

V: TRBV10-3
size: .
D: TRBD1
J: TRBJ2-7
DNA: TGTGCCAGCGGACAGGGGCTAAGCGGCCACTACGAGCAGTACTTC
CDR3: CASGQGLSGHYEQYF

V: TRBV9
size: few
D: TRBD2
J: TRBJ2-7
DNA: TGTGCCAGCAGCGTAAGAACTACTAGCGGTCTCGACGAGCAGTACTTC
CDR3: CASSVRTTSGLDEQYF

V: TRBV4-1
size: once
D: .
J: TRBJ2-5
DNA: TGCGCCAGCAGCCAACCCGACAGGAAAGAGACCCAGTACTTC
CDR3: CASSQPDRKETQYF

V: TRBV28
size: .
D: TRBD1
J: TRBJ1-6
DNA: TGTGCCAGCAGCTACCCAACAGGGGCACATTCACCCCTCCACTTT
CDR3: CASSYPTGAHSPLHF

V: TRBV7-9
size: .
D: .
J: TRBJ1-1
DNA: TGTGCCAGCAGCTTCATAGGAGGGCCCTTGAACACTGAAGCTTTCTTT
CDR3: CASSFIGGPLNTEAFF

V: TRBV27
size: .
D: TRBD1
J: TRBJ2-7
DNA: TGTGCCAGCAGGCCTGCGGGACAGGGTGATTACGAGCAGTACTTC
CDR3: CASRPAGQGDYEQYF

V: TRBV10-1
size: .
D: TRBD1
J: TRBJ2-1
DNA: TGCGCCAGCAGCTCCGGGACAGGGAGGGACAATGAGCAGTTCTTC
CDR3: CASSSGTGRDNEQFF

V: TRBV4-1
size: .
D: .
J: TRBJ2-2
DNA: TGCGCCAGCAGCCAAGATATAAGGGGAAGGCGCCCGGGGGAGCTGTTTTTT
CDR3: CASSQDIRGRRPGELFF

V: TRBV6-5
size: .
D: TRBD2
J: TRBJ2-7
DNA: TGTGCCAGCAGGGGAGCGGGAGGACTAATCGAGCAGTACTTC
CDR3: CASRGAGGLIEQYF

V: TRBV19
size: .
D: .
J: TRBJ1-2
DNA: TGTGCCAGTAGTACAGGGTCGGCGAACTATGGCTACACCTTC
CDR3: CASSTGSANYGYTF

V: TRBV3-1/TRBV3-2
size: .
D: .
J: TRBJ2-1
DNA: TGTGCCAGCAGCCAAGATTTACGGGGGCAGTTCTTC
CDR3: CASSQDLRGQFF

V: TRBV10-2
size: .
D: .
J: TRBJ1-1
DNA: TGCGCCAGCAGTCAGACAGGTTCTGAAGCTTTCTTT
CDR3: CASSQTGSEAFF

V: TRBV6-5
size: .
D: .
J: TRBJ2-7
DNA: TGTGCCAGCAGCAGAGTCCCAGGGGTGGACGAGCAGTACTTC
CDR3: CASSRVPGVDEQYF

V: TRBV24-1
size: .
D: TRBD2
J: TRBJ2-1
DNA: TGTGCCACCAGTGTGACTAGCGGCCGAAATGAGCAGTTCTTC
CDR3: CATSVTSGRNEQFF

V: TRBV4-1
size: .
D: .
J: TRBJ1-2
DNA: TGCGCCAGCAGCCAAGATGTCCGGAGAGCTAACTATGGCTACACCTTC
CDR3: CASSQDVRRANYGYTF

V: TRBV11-2
size: once
D: .
J: TRBJ2-3
DNA: TGTGCCAGCAGAGCAAATACAGATACGCAGTATTTT
CDR3: CASRANTDTQYF

V: TRBV20-1
size: .
D: .
J: TRBJ1-5
DNA: TGCAGTGCTAGTCAGGGGTTGGGCAATCAGCCCCAGCATTTT
CDR3: CSASQGLGNQPQHF

V: TRBV6-4
size: .
D: .
J: TRBJ1-6
DNA: TGTGCCAGCAGTGAGGGGGCTTCCTATAATTCACCCCTCCACTTT
CDR3: CASSEGASYNSPLHF

V: TRBV9
size: .
D: TRBD1
J: TRBJ2-2
DNA: TGTGCCAGCAGCGCTAGGACAGGGGGCGCCAGGGGCACCGGGGAGCTGTTTTTT
CDR3: CASSARTGGARGTGELFF